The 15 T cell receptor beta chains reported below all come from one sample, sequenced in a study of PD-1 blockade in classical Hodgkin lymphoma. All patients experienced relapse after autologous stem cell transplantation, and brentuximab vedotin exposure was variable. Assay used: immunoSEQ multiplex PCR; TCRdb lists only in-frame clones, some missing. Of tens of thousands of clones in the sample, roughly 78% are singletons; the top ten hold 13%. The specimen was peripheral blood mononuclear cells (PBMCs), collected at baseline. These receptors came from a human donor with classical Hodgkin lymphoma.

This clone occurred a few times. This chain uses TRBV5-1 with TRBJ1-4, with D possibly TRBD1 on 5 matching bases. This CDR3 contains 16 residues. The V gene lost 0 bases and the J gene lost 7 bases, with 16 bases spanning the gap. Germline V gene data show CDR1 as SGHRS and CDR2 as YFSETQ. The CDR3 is CASSLAPGGGGEKLFF. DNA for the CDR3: TGCGCCAGCAGCTTGGCTCCGGGCGGCGGGGGTGAAAAACTGTTTTTT.

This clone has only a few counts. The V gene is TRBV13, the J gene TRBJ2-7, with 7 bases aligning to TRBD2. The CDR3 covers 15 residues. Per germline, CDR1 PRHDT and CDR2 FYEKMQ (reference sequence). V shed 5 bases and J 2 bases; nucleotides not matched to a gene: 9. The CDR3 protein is CASSPWTRTAYEQYF. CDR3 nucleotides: TGTGCCAGCAGCCCCTGGACTAGAACAGCCTACGAGCAGTACTTC.

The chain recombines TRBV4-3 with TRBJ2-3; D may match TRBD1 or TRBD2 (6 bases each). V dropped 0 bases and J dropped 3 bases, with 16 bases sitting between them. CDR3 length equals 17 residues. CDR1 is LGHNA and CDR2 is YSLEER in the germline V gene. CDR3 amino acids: CASSQDPPGAATDTQYF. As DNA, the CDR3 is TGCGCCAGCAGCCAAGATCCGCCGGGGGCCGCGACAGATACGCAGTATTTT.

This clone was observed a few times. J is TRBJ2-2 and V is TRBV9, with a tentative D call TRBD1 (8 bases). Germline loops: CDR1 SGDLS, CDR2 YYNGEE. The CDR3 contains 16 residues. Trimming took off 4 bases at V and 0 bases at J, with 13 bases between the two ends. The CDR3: CASSWGGQANTGELFF. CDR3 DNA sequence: TGTGCCAGCAGCTGGGGGGGACAGGCGAACACCGGGGAGCTGTTTTTT. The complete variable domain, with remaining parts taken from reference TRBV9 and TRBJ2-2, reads DSGVTQTPKHLITATGQRVTLRCSPRSGDLSVYWYQQSLDQGLQFLIQYYNGEERAKGNILERFSAQQFPDLHSELNLSSLELGDSALYFCASSWGGQANTGELFFGEGSRLTVL.

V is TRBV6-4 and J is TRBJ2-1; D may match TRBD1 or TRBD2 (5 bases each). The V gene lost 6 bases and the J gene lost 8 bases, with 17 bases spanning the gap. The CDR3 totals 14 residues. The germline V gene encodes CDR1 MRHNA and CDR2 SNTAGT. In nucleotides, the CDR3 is TGTGCCAGCAGCCGGGAAATAGGGGCGGATGAGCAGTTCTTC. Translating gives CASSREIGADEQFF.

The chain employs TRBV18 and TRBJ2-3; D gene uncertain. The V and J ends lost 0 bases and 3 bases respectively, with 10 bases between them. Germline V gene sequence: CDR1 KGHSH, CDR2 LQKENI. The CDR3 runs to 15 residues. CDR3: CASSPPVQTTDTQYF. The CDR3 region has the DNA TGTGCCAGCTCACCACCGGTACAAACTACAGATACGCAGTATTTT. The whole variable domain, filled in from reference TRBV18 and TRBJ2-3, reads NAGVMQNPRHLVRRRGQEARLRCSPMKGHSHVYWYRQLPEEGLKFMVYLQKENIIDESGMPKERFSAEFPKEGPSILRIQQVVRGDSAAYFCASSPPVQTTDTQYFGPGTRLTVL.

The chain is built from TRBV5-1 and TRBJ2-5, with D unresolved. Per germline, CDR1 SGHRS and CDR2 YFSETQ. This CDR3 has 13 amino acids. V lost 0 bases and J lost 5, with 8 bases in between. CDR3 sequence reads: CASSLDDGETQYF. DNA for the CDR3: TGCGCCAGCAGCTTGGATGATGGGGAGACCCAGTACTTC.

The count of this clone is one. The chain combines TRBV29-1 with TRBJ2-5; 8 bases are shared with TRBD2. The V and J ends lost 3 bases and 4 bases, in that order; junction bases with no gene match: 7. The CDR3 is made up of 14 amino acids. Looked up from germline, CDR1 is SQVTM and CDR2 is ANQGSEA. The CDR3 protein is CSVDSAGVGETQYF. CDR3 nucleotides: TGCAGCGTTGACTCAGCGGGGGTGGGAGAGACCCAGTACTTC.

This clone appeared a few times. CDR3 sequence reads: CAISESARGLQPQHF. The CDR3 nucleotides read TGTGCCATCAGTGAGTCTGCCAGGGGGCTCCAGCCCCAGCATTTT. This chain joins TRBV10-3 and TRBJ1-5; 8 nucleotides line up with TRBD1. Losses at the gene ends were 0 bases for V and 7 bases for J; bases not matched to a gene: 5. The CDR3 extends over 15 amino acids. Germline assignment: CDR1 ENHRY and CDR2 SYGVKD.

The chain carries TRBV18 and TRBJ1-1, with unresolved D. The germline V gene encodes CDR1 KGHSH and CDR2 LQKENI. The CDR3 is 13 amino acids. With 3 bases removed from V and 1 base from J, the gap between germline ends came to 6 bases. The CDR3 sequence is CASSPGTNTEAFF. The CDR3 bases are TGTGCCAGCTCACCCGGCACGAACACTGAAGCTTTCTTT.

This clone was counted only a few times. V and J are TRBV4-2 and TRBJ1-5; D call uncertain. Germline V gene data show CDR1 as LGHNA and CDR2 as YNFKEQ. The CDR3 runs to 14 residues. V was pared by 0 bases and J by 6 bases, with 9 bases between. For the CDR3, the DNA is TGTGCCAGCAGCCAAGAAATGGCAGCTCAGCCCCAGCATTTT. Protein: CASSQEMAAQPQHF.

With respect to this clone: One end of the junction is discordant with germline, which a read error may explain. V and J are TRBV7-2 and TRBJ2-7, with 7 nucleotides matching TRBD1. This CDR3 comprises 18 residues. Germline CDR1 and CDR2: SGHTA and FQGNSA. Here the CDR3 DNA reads TGTGCCAGCAGCTTGCGGGCTCTGCTCCGGGACAGCTCCGACGAGCAGTACTTC. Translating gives CASSLRALLRDSSDEQYF.

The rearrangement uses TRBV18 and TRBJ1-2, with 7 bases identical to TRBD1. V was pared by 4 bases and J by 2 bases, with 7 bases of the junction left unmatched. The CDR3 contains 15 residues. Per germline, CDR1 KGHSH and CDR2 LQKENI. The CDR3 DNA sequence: TGTGCCAGCTCACTCGACAGGGACGACAACTATGGCTACACCTTC. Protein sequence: CASSLDRDDNYGYTF.

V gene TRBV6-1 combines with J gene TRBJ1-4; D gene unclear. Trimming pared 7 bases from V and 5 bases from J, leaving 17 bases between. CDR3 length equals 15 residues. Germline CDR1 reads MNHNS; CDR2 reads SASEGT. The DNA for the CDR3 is TGTGCCAGCAACCACAATTGGGGAGTCAATGAAAAACTGTTTTTT. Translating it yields CASNHNWGVNEKLFF.

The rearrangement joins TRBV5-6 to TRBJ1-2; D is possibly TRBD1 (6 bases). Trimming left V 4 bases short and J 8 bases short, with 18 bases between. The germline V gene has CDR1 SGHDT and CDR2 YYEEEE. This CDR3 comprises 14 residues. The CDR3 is CASSPRRGGRGYTF. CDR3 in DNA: TGTGCCAGCAGCCCACGGAGGGGGGGACGCGGCTACACCTTC.